Presented here are 26 T cell receptor beta chains from one specimen sequenced in a study of radiotherapy plus CTLA-4 blockade in lung cancer. TCRdb keeps only in-frame clones here, not all; method: immunoSEQ multiplex PCR. The sample shows some 100,000 clones, roughly 74% of them seen only once. This material consisted of peripheral blood, taken from a patient treated with radiotherapy plus ipilimumab. These receptors all come from a human donor with non-small cell lung cancer who had a partial response to radiotherapy plus ipilimumab.

The chain recombines TRBV4-1 with TRBJ2-1, with 8 bases identical to TRBD1. V shed 3 bases and J 4 bases; nucleotides not matched to a gene: 11. The CDR3 extends over 17 amino acids. Germline V lookup: CDR1 MGHRA, CDR2 YSYEKL. The CDR3 reads CASSQSFPGQAYNEQFF. In DNA form, the CDR3 reads TGCGCCAGCAGCCAGAGCTTCCCGGGACAGGCGTACAATGAGCAGTTCTTC.

This clone has a single count. The chain is built from TRBV6-1 and TRBJ2-7, with 7 bases identical to TRBD2. The germline CDR1 and CDR2 sequences are MNHNS and SASEGT. V was clipped by 3 bases and J by 2 bases; unmatched bases: 4. This CDR3 is 14 amino acids long. The CDR3 region has the DNA TGTGCCAGCAGTGAGGGACTAACCCCCTACGAGCAGTACTTC. This sequence encodes CASSEGLTPYEQYF.

The rearrangement uses TRBV10-1 and TRBJ2-3; 14 positions match TRBD2. J lost 6 bases, V lost 7 bases, and 6 bases had no gene match. The CDR3 length is 15 residues. Germline V gene sequence: CDR1 WNHNN, CDR2 SYGVQD (reference sequence). The chain's CDR3 is CASTRGLAGADTQYF. DNA of the CDR3: TGCGCCAGCACCAGGGGACTAGCGGGAGCCGATACGCAGTATTTT.

The chain combines TRBV7-9 with TRBJ1-1; perhaps TRBD1 as D (6 bases). Germline V lookup: CDR1 SEHNR, CDR2 FQNEAQ (reference sequence). This CDR3 contains 15 residues. The V and J ends lost 2 bases and 4 bases respectively, with 14 bases between them. The CDR3 DNA reads TGTGCCAGCAGCTTACTACAGGGCAGGGGCACTGAAGCTTTCTTT. It specifies CASSLLQGRGTEAFF.

The chain couples TRBV25-1 to TRBJ2-6, with 9 bases lining up with TRBD1. CDR3 length equals 17 residues. V lost 4 bases to trimming and J lost 1 base; unmatched junction nucleotides: 5. Per the germline V gene, CDR1 is MGHDK and CDR2 is SYGVNS. The CDR3 loop is CASSAGTGTSGANVLTF. The CDR3 region has the DNA TGTGCCAGCAGTGCCGGGACAGGGACGTCTGGGGCCAACGTCCTGACTTTC. Full variable domain (outside the CDR3, taken from reference TRBV25-1 and TRBJ2-6): EADIYQTPRYLVIGTGKKITLECSQTMGHDKMYWYQQDPGMELHLIHYSYGVNSTEKGDLSSESTVSRIRTEHFPLTLESARPSHTSQYLCASSAGTGTSGANVLTFGAGSRLTVL.

The V and J genes are TRBV2 and TRBJ1-3, with 8 positions matching TRBD1. The germline CDR1 and CDR2 sequences are SNHLY and FYNNEI. The V and J ends lost 4 bases and 4 bases, in that order; junction bases with no gene match: 0. The CDR3 runs to 13 residues. CDR3 in amino acids: CASSGTGGNTIYF. The CDR3 nucleotides are TGTGCCAGCAGTGGGACAGGGGGAAACACCATATATTTT.

The J gene is TRBJ2-3, the V gene TRBV7-2, with 9 bases lining up with TRBD2. The CDR3 consists of 16 residues. Per germline, CDR1 SGHTA and CDR2 FQGNSA. J was trimmed by 1 base and V by 2 bases; bases with no gene match: 4. CDR3 sequence: CASSLSVAGGTDTQYF. The CDR3 DNA sequence: TGTGCCAGCAGCTTATCGGTAGCGGGAGGCACAGATACGCAGTATTTT.

The CDR3 sequence: CSVAGNRNQPQHF. In nucleotides, the CDR3 is TGCAGCGTCGCAGGTAACCGAAATCAGCCCCAGCATTTT. The rearrangement joins TRBV29-1 to TRBJ1-5, with D unresolved. V was pared by 6 bases and J by 4 bases, with 13 bases between. Germline V gene lookup returns CDR1 SQVTM and CDR2 ANQGSEA. The CDR3 sequence is 13 residues long.

This clone came up once. The gene calls are TRBV7-8 and TRBJ1-1; 7 nucleotides agree with TRBD1. The germline V gene has CDR1 SGHVS and CDR2 FQNEAQ. With 3 bases clipped from V and 4 bases from J, the junction kept 8 bases outside the gene matches. The CDR3 covers 15 residues. This CDR3 is CASSLDRPVGTEAFF. For the CDR3, the DNA is TGTGCCAGCAGCTTGGACAGGCCGGTGGGCACTGAAGCTTTCTTT.

The V gene is TRBV28, the J gene TRBJ1-2; D perhaps matches TRBD1 (6 bases). In germline, CDR1 is MDHEN, CDR2 SYDVKM. The CDR3 is 13 amino acids. V was clipped by 6 bases and J by 4 bases, with 12 bases between them. CDR3 sequence: CASSPDRSYGYTF. The CDR3 DNA is TGTGCCAGCAGCCCCGACAGGAGCTATGGCTACACCTTC.

In this sample, this clone turned up a few times. The chain carries TRBV7-6 and TRBJ1-2; TRBD1 agrees at 7 bases. Trimming removed 2 bases from V and 5 bases from J; junction bases left unmatched: 11. The CDR3 is made up of 16 amino acids. Germline V gene sequence: CDR1 SGHVS, CDR2 FNYEAQ. The CDR3 sequence is CASSLLGTDGVYGYTF. The CDR3 bases are TGTGCCAGCAGCTTACTGGGGACAGACGGGGTATATGGCTACACCTTC.

DNA for the CDR3: TGCAGTGCTAGTGGACAGGAGCCGGTAACCTTC. Its translation: CSASGQEPVTF. The chain combines TRBV20-1 with TRBJ1-2; 7 bases agree with TRBD1. V was pared by 3 bases and J by 14 bases, with 9 bases of the junction left unmatched. CDR3 size: 11 residues. Germline values: CDR1 DFQATT, CDR2 SNEGSKA (reference sequence).

This clone was counted a few times. The V gene is TRBV7-2, the J gene TRBJ2-1, with TRBD2 matching over 10 bases. Trimming took 7 bases from V and 7 from J; bases not matched to a gene: 7. The CDR3 spans 14 residues. Germline loops: CDR1 SGHTA, CDR2 FQGNSA. CDR3 protein: CASILLAGVNEQFF. The CDR3 bases are TGTGCCAGCATTTTGCTAGCGGGAGTGAATGAGCAGTTCTTC. The variable domain in full, with the rest retrieved from reference TRBV7-2 and TRBJ2-1, is GAGVSQSPSNKVTEKGKDVELRCDPISGHTALYWYRQSLGQGLEFLIYFQGNSAPDKSGLPSDRFSAERTGGSVSTLTIQRTQQEDSAVYLCASILLAGVNEQFFGPGTRLTVL.

The chain combines TRBV30 with TRBJ1-4; D gene ambiguous. V was trimmed by 0 bases and J by 4 bases, leaving 6 bases between them. The CDR3 loop spans 13 amino acids. Looked up from germline, CDR1 is GTSNPN and CDR2 is SVGIG (reference sequence). DNA for the CDR3: TGTGCCTGGAGTGTACAGCTTAATGAAAAACTGTTTTTT. This sequence encodes CAWSVQLNEKLFF.

This chain joins TRBV5-4 and TRBJ1-2; TRBD1 matches 7 bases. CDR3 size: 14 residues. CDR1 and CDR2 (germline): SGHNT, YYREEE (reference sequence). The V segment lost 3 bases and the J segment 3 bases; nucleotides outside the gene matches: 5. DNA for the CDR3: TGTGCCAGCAGCTCAGGGACAGCTCACTATGGCTACACCTTC. Translating gives CASSSGTAHYGYTF.

This chain links TRBV27 with TRBJ1-6, with a weak D call TRBD1 (6 bases). CDR1 is MNHEY and CDR2 is SMNVEV in the germline V gene (reference sequence). Trimming took 2 bases from V and 0 from J, leaving 17 bases between them. The CDR3 length is 19 residues. The DNA for the CDR3 is TGTGCCAGCAGTTTAAAGAGGGCGGGGGCCAGCTCCTATAATTCACCCCTCCACTTT. Translating it yields CASSLKRAGASSYNSPLHF.

The genes are TRBV5-4 and TRBJ2-1; TRBD2 agrees at 12 bases. Germline V CDR1 and CDR2: SGHNT, YYREEE (reference sequence). The CDR3 consists of 15 residues. The V and J ends lost 3 bases and 8 bases, in that order; junction bases with no gene match: 6. The CDR3 bases are TGTGCCAGCAGCTACAGACTAGCGGGAGCCGATGAGCAGTTCTTC. This codes for CASSYRLAGADEQFF.

The CDR3 nucleotides are TGTGCCAGCAGCTCCCCCAGGGGGCGCGACACTGAAGCTTTCTTT. Protein sequence: CASSSPRGRDTEAFF. The chain joins TRBV6-5 to TRBJ1-1; 8 positions match TRBD1. Germline V CDR1 and CDR2: MNHEY, SVGAGI. The V gene end was trimmed by 6 bases and the J gene end by 3 bases; junction bases not matched to a gene: 9. The CDR3 covers 15 residues.

This chain uses TRBV27 with TRBJ1-1; D uncertain. The CDR3 extends over 17 amino acids. Per the germline V gene, CDR1 is MNHEY and CDR2 is SMNVEV (reference sequence). V gave up 0 bases and J gave up 3 bases, with 17 bases separating them. CDR3 amino acids: CASSLSGGVGMYTEAFF. CDR3 nucleotides: TGTGCCAGCAGTTTATCTGGAGGAGTGGGCATGTACACTGAAGCTTTCTTT.

On this clone: A junction boundary mismatches the germline segment, possibly from a read error. The chain recombines TRBV7-2 with TRBJ2-5; 13 bases align to TRBD2. This CDR3 has 13 residues. Per germline, CDR1 SGHTA and CDR2 FQGNSA. CDR3 residues: CASSSGTSGAPDF. The CDR3 DNA sequence: TGTGCCAGCAGCTCCGGGACTAGCGGGGCCCCAGACTTC. Based on the CDR3 plus reference TRBV7-2 and TRBJ2-5, the full variable domain is GAGVSQSPSNKVTEKGKDVELRCDPISGHTALYWYRQSLGQGLEFLIYFQGNSAPDKSGLPSDRFSAERTGGSVSTLTIQRTQQEDSAVYLCASSSGTSGAPDFGPGTRLLVL.

This rearrangement joins TRBV19 to TRBJ2-3; D might be TRBD2 (6 bases). V was trimmed by 5 bases and J by 12 bases, leaving 15 bases between them. The length of the CDR3 is 12 residues. Per germline, CDR1 LNHDA and CDR2 SQIVND (reference sequence). The CDR3 DNA sequence: TGTGCCAGTAGTGAAAAGACTAGTATCCAGTATTTT. Translated, it gives CASSEKTSIQYF.

This sequence joins TRBV7-2 and TRBJ2-1; tentative D call: TRBD2 (6 bases). Looked up from germline, CDR1 is SGHTA and CDR2 is FQGNSA. Trimming cost V 1 base and J 2 bases, with 6 bases left between them. The CDR3 extends over 14 amino acids. CDR3 in amino acids: CASSLGLAYNEQFF. The CDR3 DNA reads as TGTGCCAGCAGCTTAGGACTAGCCTACAATGAGCAGTTCTTC.

The chain joins TRBV29-1 to TRBJ2-5; TRBD2 is a possible D gene (6 bases). CDR3 length: 13 residues. Germline assignment: CDR1 SQVTM and CDR2 ANQGSEA. CDR3 residues: CSTRETVLETQYF. The CDR3 DNA reads TGCAGTACCCGGGAGACTGTCTTAGAGACCCAGTACTTC.

The rearrangement links TRBV7-9 to TRBJ1-4; unclear D gene. The CDR3 length is 12 residues. Deletions cut 1 base from V and 8 bases from J, with 5 bases between. CDR1 is SEHNR, CDR2 FQNEAQ, per germline (reference sequence). Here the CDR3 DNA reads TGTGCCAGCAGCTTAGGGAGGGAAAAACTGTTTTTT. It specifies CASSLGREKLFF.

V and J are TRBV7-2 and TRBJ1-4; weak D call: TRBD1 (6 bases). Trimming left V 2 bases short and J 8 bases short, with 15 bases between. The germline V gene has CDR1 SGHTA and CDR2 FQGNSA. CDR3 length equals 15 residues. CDR3 bases: TGTGCCAGCAGCTTATCGCGGGGGGCGTACGAAAAACTGTTTTTT. This sequence encodes CASSLSRGAYEKLFF.

The chain recombines TRBV10-3 with TRBJ1-5; no definite D call. Between the trimmed V and J ends, which lost 7 bases and 2 bases, there was a span of 9 bases. The CDR3 is 13 residues long. Germline CDR1 ENHRY, CDR2 SYGVKD. Here the CDR3 DNA reads TGTGCCATCAAGTCCCCGGGCAATCAGCCCCAGCATTTT. Its protein product is CAIKSPGNQPQHF.